The subject of this entry is one TCR beta chain. As yet, its antigen is unknown. The data were obtained in a study of T cell responses to AZD1222 COVID-19 vaccine. Findings and caveats of the study: Among spike-specific TCRs, nearly half reportedly target unmutated variant regions. The donors showed a predominance of white British ancestry and of females, with possible underestimation of clonal diversity.

The CDR3 contains 15 residues. Per the germline V gene, CDR1 is SGHVS and CDR2 is FQNEAQ. The V and J ends lost 5 bases and 3 bases respectively, with 16 bases between them. Repertoires were generated with immunoSEQ multiplex PCR, while TCRdb's copy carries only in-frame clones and drops some. The sample holds more than 95,000 clones, around 89% seen once. This rearrangement joins TRBV7-8 to TRBJ1-2; a possible D gene is TRBD1 (6 bases). This specimen consisted of peripheral blood, obtained 28 days after the second AZD1222 dose. This TCR derives from an adult who received the AZD1222 COVID-19 vaccine. The CDR3 loop is CASSRLGGGDYGYTF. For the CDR3, the DNA is TGTGCCAGCAGCCGTCTGGGTGGGGGCGACTATGGCTACACCTTC.